These 21 T cell receptor beta chains came from one sample sequenced in a study of cytomegalovirus exposure and HLA in healthy donors. Primers for the PCR totalled 60 Vbeta and 13 Jbeta. The table came from immunoSEQ multiplex PCR; TCRdb's copy has only in-frame clones and leaves some out. The sample has some 270,000 clones, about nine tenths seen once; the top ten hold approximately 1.5%. The sample was PBMCs. These receptors were collected from a girl aged 2-10 years in good health and CMV-seronegative.

This clone was counted a few times. J is TRBJ2-6 and V is TRBV7-9; no clear D gene. Trimming pared 5 bases from V and 0 bases from J, leaving 8 bases between. Per germline, CDR1 SEHNR and CDR2 FQNEAQ (reference sequence). The CDR3 has 15 amino acids. CDR3 bases: TGTGCCAGCAGCCCAGGCAGCTCTGGGGCCAACGTCCTGACTTTC. Its translation: CASSPGSSGANVLTF.

This clone was seen more than once but under ten times. The chain joins TRBV18 to TRBJ1-1, with D maybe TRBD1 (6 bases). The V and J ends lost 0 bases and 8 bases respectively, with 7 bases between them. The CDR3 length is 12 residues. Per the germline V gene, CDR1 is KGHSH and CDR2 is LQKENI. The CDR3 sequence: CASSPPGAEAFF. The CDR3 nucleotides read TGTGCCAGCTCACCACCGGGGGCAGAAGCTTTCTTT.

This chain uses TRBV19 with TRBJ1-2; D is ambiguous. Trimming stripped 7 bases from V and 6 bases from J, with 21 bases between. The germline V gene has CDR1 LNHDA and CDR2 SQIVND (reference sequence). CDR3 length: 15 residues. Here the CDR3 DNA reads TGTGCCAGTACCCCTGGGAGGGAAGCCACGCATGGCTACACCTTC. This gives the protein CASTPGREATHGYTF.

The chain employs TRBV28 and TRBJ2-1; D gene uncertain. CDR3 length equals 14 residues. The germline V and J ends were trimmed by 4 bases and 5 bases, with 12 bases remaining between them. Germline CDR1 and CDR2: MDHEN and SYDVKM. CDR3 residues: CASSSGSIHNEQFF. The CDR3 DNA is TGTGCCAGCAGTTCCGGGTCGATCCACAATGAGCAGTTCTTC.

The chain uses TRBV6-6 and TRBJ1-5; TRBD1 aligns across 8 bases. V was pared by 5 bases and J by 4 bases, with 10 bases of the junction left unmatched. Per germline, CDR1 MNHNY and CDR2 SVGAGI (reference sequence). The CDR3 length is 16 residues. CDR3 bases: TGTGCCAGCAGTAAATTAAGACAGGGGACAAATCAGCCCCAGCATTTT. Translating gives CASSKLRQGTNQPQHF.

This chain connects TRBV6-5 to TRBJ2-7; D unclear. The CDR3 extends over 11 amino acids. V was shortened by 2 bases and J by 8 bases, with 7 bases between the two germline ends. Germline V gene lookup returns CDR1 MNHEY and CDR2 SVGAGI. CDR3 DNA: TGTGCCAGCAGTTACGCGGCTCAGCAGTACTTC. It is translated as CASSYAAQQYF.

The J gene is TRBJ2-4, the V gene TRBV27; a weak D match, TRBD1 (6 bases). The germline gives CDR1 MNHEY, CDR2 SMNVEV (reference sequence). The CDR3 runs to 17 residues. With 6 bases removed from V and 0 bases from J, the gap between germline ends came to 18 bases. The CDR3 bases are TGTGCCAGCAGAGACAGGACCATCACCATAGCCAAAAACATTCAGTACTTC. Translation: CASRDRTITIAKNIQYF.

The chain uses TRBV19 and TRBJ1-2; maybe TRBD1 (5 bases). The CDR3 sequence is 15 residues long. V lost 3 bases, J lost 4 bases, and 15 bases lay in between. Germline V CDR1 and CDR2: LNHDA, SQIVND (reference sequence). CDR3 residues: CASSMAGVWAYGYTF. CDR3 nucleotides: TGTGCCAGTAGTATGGCGGGGGTCTGGGCCTATGGCTACACCTTC.

The genes are TRBV29-1 and TRBJ2-1; TRBD2 aligns across 15 bases. CDR1 is SQVTM, CDR2 ANQGSEA, per germline. The V and J ends lost 3 bases and 1 base, in that order; junction bases with no gene match: 1. This CDR3 is built from 16 residues. The CDR3 sequence is CSVEGTSGGSYNEQFF. In DNA, the CDR3 is TGCAGCGTTGAGGGGACTAGCGGGGGGTCCTACAATGAGCAGTTCTTC.

The rearrangement joins TRBV10-2 to TRBJ2-3; 10 nucleotides align to TRBD2. J gave up 4 bases and V 8 bases, and 9 bases lay outside the gene matches. The V gene's germline CDR1 is WSHSY and CDR2 SAAADI. The CDR3 loop spans 15 amino acids. The CDR3 reads CASSELAGVPDTQYF. Written as DNA, the CDR3 is TGCGCCAGCTCCGAGCTAGCGGGAGTCCCAGATACGCAGTATTTT.

The V call is TRBV19, the J call TRBJ2-1; 9 bases fit TRBD2. The CDR3 spans 18 residues. Germline V gene data show CDR1 as LNHDA and CDR2 as SQIVND (reference sequence). Trimming cost V 1 base and J 4 bases; bases outside gene matches: 11. CDR3 nucleotide sequence: TGTGCCAGTAGTATAGCGGTTTTGGCTAGCGGGAATTACAATGAGCAGTTCTTC. This encodes CASSIAVLASGNYNEQFF.

This chain connects TRBV30 to TRBJ1-1, with D maybe TRBD1 (5 bases). From germline, CDR1 is GTSNPN and CDR2 SVGIG (reference sequence). The CDR3 totals 11 residues. Trimming left V 4 bases short and J 5 bases short, with 8 bases between. CDR3: CAWTRGTEAFF. CDR3 bases: TGTGCCTGGACTAGGGGAACTGAAGCTTTCTTT.

The rearrangement links TRBV2 to TRBJ2-5; a weak D match, TRBD2 (5 bases). From germline, CDR1 is SNHLY and CDR2 FYNNEI. The CDR3 runs 12 residues. V lost 3 bases, J lost 7 bases, and 9 bases lay in between. The CDR3 DNA reads TGTGCCAGCAGTGAGGCGGGTCGGACCCAGTACTTC. It is translated as CASSEAGRTQYF.

The genes are TRBV30 and TRBJ2-7; 14 bases line up with TRBD2. Looked up from germline, CDR1 is GTSNPN and CDR2 is SVGIG (reference sequence). With 5 bases clipped from V and 5 bases from J, the junction kept 11 bases outside the gene matches. The CDR3 has 16 amino acids. The CDR3 DNA sequence: TGTGCCTGGGAACGACTAGCGGGGGGGCCTATCCACGAGCAGTACTTC. Translated: CAWERLAGGPIHEQYF.

This chain joins TRBV29-1 and TRBJ1-1; maybe TRBD1 (6 bases). V was clipped by 4 bases and J by 4 bases, with 10 bases between them. Per germline, CDR1 SQVTM and CDR2 ANQGSEA. CDR3 size: 12 residues. CDR3 coding DNA: TGCAGCGTTGTATCCAGGGGCACTGAAGCTTTCTTT. Translating it yields CSVVSRGTEAFF.

The chain joins TRBV2 to TRBJ2-5; a possible D gene is TRBD1 (5 bases). The germline V gene has CDR1 SNHLY and CDR2 FYNNEI. This CDR3 region has 14 residues. V lost 2 bases and J lost 5, with 12 bases in between. The CDR3 here is CASSEWAGLETQYF. The CDR3 bases are TGTGCCAGCAGTGAATGGGCAGGGTTGGAGACCCAGTACTTC.

As for this clone: A read error may account for a junction end that differs from germline. Other nucleotide sequences in the sample specify the same CDR3. V is TRBV6-1 and J is TRBJ1-4; D unclear. This CDR3 has 15 amino acids. Germline lookup yields CDR1 MNHNS and CDR2 SASEGT. The CDR3 nucleotides are TGCGCCAGCAGTGAAGTAAGCTTGCCGAATGAAAAACTGTTTTTT. Its protein product is CASSEVSLPNEKLFF.

Regarding this clone: This CDR3 is also generated by other DNA sequences in the sample. This chain links TRBV7-8 with TRBJ2-3, with 9 bases aligning to TRBD1. J lost 2 bases, V lost 3 bases, and 12 bases had no gene match. CDR3 length: 18 amino acids. Germline V gene data show CDR1 as SGHVS and CDR2 as FQNEAQ. CDR3: CASSLDRGHSLSTDTQYF. The CDR3 coding sequence is TGTGCCAGCAGCTTGGACAGGGGCCATTCCCTATCCACAGATACGCAGTATTTT.

V usage is TRBV6-5 and J usage is TRBJ1-4; D may be TRBD1 (5 bases). CDR3 length: 15 amino acids. The V end was cut by 2 bases, the J end by 3 bases, with 10 bases between. Germline CDR1 is MNHEY and CDR2 is SVGAGI. The CDR3 nucleotides read TGTGCCAGCAGTTACGGAGGGGTCCCTAATGAAAAACTGTTTTTT. The encoded protein is CASSYGGVPNEKLFF.

CDR3 DNA sequence: TGTGCTAGTGGCGTCGGACTAGCGGGAGGGTCCCCCTACGAGCAGTACTTC. Translation gives CASGVGLAGGSPYEQYF. This rearrangement joins TRBV12-5 to TRBJ2-7; 15 nucleotides line up with TRBD2. CDR3 length: 17 residues. Trimming at V came to 6 bases and at J to 2 bases, leaving 8 bases not matched to a gene. Germline loops: CDR1 LGHNT, CDR2 FRNRAP.

The rearrangement joins TRBV10-3 to TRBJ1-1; maybe TRBD1 (6 bases). V was pared by 5 bases and J by 2 bases, with 12 bases between. Germline lookup yields CDR1 ENHRY and CDR2 SYGVKD. The CDR3 has 14 amino acids. The CDR3 loop reads CAISQGHLNTEAFF. The CDR3 DNA is TGTGCCATCAGTCAGGGGCATCTAAACACTGAAGCTTTCTTT.